This T cell receptor beta chain originates from a study of blood T cell repertoires in COVID-19. Authors' processing steps: Using reference gene primer amplification, nucleated cell counts were estimated. Using immunoSEQ multiplex PCR, the repertoire was profiled, and TCRdb retains in-frame clones only, with some absent. That table gives V, J and clone size, and the DNA gave D and trimming. The table has over 50,000 clones, 85% seen once; the top ten hold around 5%. The sequenced sample was peripheral blood. The TCR sequence derives from a man between 70 and 80 years old with acute or convalescent COVID-19.

CDR3 protein: CASSQEGRGAWEQYF. The CDR3 DNA reads as TGTGCCAGCAGCCAAGAGGGACGGGGGGCTTGGGAGCAGTACTTC. This rearrangement joins TRBV4-2 to TRBJ2-7; maybe TRBD2 (7 bases). The CDR3 contains 15 residues. Trimming stripped 0 bases from V and 7 bases from J, with 16 bases between. CDR1 is LGHNA, CDR2 YNFKEQ, per germline.